These 17 T cell receptor beta chains were sequenced from one sample in a study of cytomegalovirus exposure and HLA in healthy donors. 13 Jbeta primers and 60 Vbeta primers were used for the PCR. Repertoires were generated with immunoSEQ multiplex PCR, while TCRdb's copy carries only in-frame clones and drops some. The sample records roughly 190,000 clones, 75% to 85% being singletons. Sequenced input: PBMCs. These receptors were taken from a young woman in good health and CMV-seronegative.

The V call is TRBV9, the J call TRBJ2-7, with a tentative D call TRBD1 (5 bases). The CDR3 spans 13 residues. The V end lost 3 bases, the J end lost 4 bases, and 11 bases lay between the germline ends. The germline V gene encodes CDR1 SGDLS and CDR2 YYNGEE. CDR3 sequence reads: CASSGQGFYEQYF. The CDR3 bases are TGTGCCAGCAGCGGCCAGGGCTTTTACGAGCAGTACTTC.

This clone was observed a few times. This sequence joins TRBV29-1 and TRBJ2-7, with 8 bases matching TRBD2. The CDR3 length is 13 residues. Germline V gives CDR1 SQVTM, CDR2 ANQGSEA. The V segment lost 7 bases and the J segment 3 bases; nucleotides outside the gene matches: 8. The CDR3 reads CSGGSGGGYEQYF. The CDR3 coding sequence is TGCAGCGGGGGATCCGGGGGGGGCTACGAGCAGTACTTC.

The J gene is TRBJ2-7, the V gene TRBV7-9; 9 positions match TRBD1. V was pared by 5 bases and J by 3 bases, with 8 bases of the junction left unmatched. Germline values: CDR1 SEHNR, CDR2 FQNEAQ (reference sequence). This CDR3 is 15 amino acids long. CDR3 in amino acids: CASSVTGGSSYEQYF. CDR3 sequence (DNA): TGTGCCAGCAGCGTAACAGGGGGCTCAAGCTACGAGCAGTACTTC. Combining the CDR3 with reference TRBV7-9 and TRBJ2-7 gives the whole variable domain DTGVSQNPRHKITKRGQNVTFRCDPISEHNRLYWYRQTLGQGPEFLTYFQNEAQLEKSRLLSDRFSAERPKGSFSTLEIQRTEQGDSAMYLCASSVTGGSSYEQYFGPGTRLTVT.

This clone was seen just once. The V and J genes are TRBV2 and TRBJ1-1; D remains unclear. There are 13 residues in the CDR3. Trimming cost V 5 bases and J 1 base, with 8 bases left between them. Looked up from germline, CDR1 is SNHLY and CDR2 is FYNNEI. The CDR3 sequence is CASSNNRNTEAFF. The CDR3 DNA follows: TGTGCCAGCAGTAATAACAGGAACACTGAAGCTTTCTTT.

The sample holds a few counts of this clone. The chain combines TRBV29-1 with TRBJ2-1; possibly TRBD1 for D (5 bases). The CDR3 loop spans 13 amino acids. CDR1 is SQVTM and CDR2 is ANQGSEA in the germline V gene. Trimming took off 7 bases at V and 8 bases at J, with 18 bases between the two ends. For the CDR3, the DNA is TGCAGCGGAACGGAACAGGATTTCGATGAGCAGTTCTTC. Amino acid sequence: CSGTEQDFDEQFF.

The rearrangement links TRBV7-2 to TRBJ1-2; 8 bases are a match to TRBD1. This CDR3 comprises 14 residues. The germline V gene has CDR1 SGHTA and CDR2 FQGNSA. J lost 8 bases, V lost 6 bases, and 11 bases had no gene match. Written as DNA, the CDR3 is TGTGCCAGCAGTTCGACAGGGGAGTCATACGGCTACACCTTC. Amino acids: CASSSTGESYGYTF.

This sequence joins TRBV6-1 and TRBJ1-3; no clear D. The CDR3 covers 14 residues. V shed 3 bases and J shed 2 bases, with 8 bases lying between them. Germline assignment: CDR1 MNHNS and CDR2 SASEGT. The chain's CDR3 is CASSDGFTGNTIYF. The CDR3 coding sequence is TGTGCCAGCAGTGACGGGTTTACTGGAAACACCATATATTTT.

Comment on this clone: A read error may produce the germline difference seen at one junction end. The J gene is TRBJ1-2, the V gene TRBV7-9; no reliable D call. The germline gives CDR1 SEHNR, CDR2 FQNEAQ (reference sequence). The CDR3 is made up of 12 amino acids. The CDR3 sequence: CSSSTNNYGYTF. The CDR3 DNA follows: TGTTCCAGCAGCACAAACAACTATGGCTACACCTTC.

In its sample, this clone was seen once. This chain connects TRBV30 to TRBJ2-7; D ambiguous. The CDR3 sequence is 15 residues long. CDR1 is GTSNPN and CDR2 is SVGIG in the germline V gene (reference sequence). Trimming shortened V by 2 bases and J by 2 bases, and 16 bases separated the two germline ends. The CDR3 DNA sequence: TGTGCCTGGAGTAAGGCAGTTGCAGGCCCCTACGAGCAGTACTTC. Protein product: CAWSKAVAGPYEQYF.

This chain links TRBV29-1 with TRBJ1-1; 7 bases line up with TRBD1. CDR3 length: 13 amino acids. CDR1 and CDR2 (germline): SQVTM, ANQGSEA. Trimming at V came to 5 bases and at J to 3 bases, leaving 6 bases not matched to a gene. The CDR3 DNA follows: TGCAGCGTTAAACAGGGGATACACACTGAAGCTTTCTTT. Its protein product is CSVKQGIHTEAFF.

V and J are TRBV10-3 and TRBJ2-7; 9 nucleotides match TRBD1. Trimming at V came to 6 bases and at J to 0 bases, leaving 3 bases not matched to a gene. Germline V CDR1 and CDR2: ENHRY, SYGVKD. This CDR3 contains 14 residues. DNA of the CDR3: TGTGCCATCAGAGGGGACAGGGACTCCTACGAGCAGTACTTC. Its translation is CAIRGDRDSYEQYF.

The chain carries TRBV6-5 and TRBJ1-6; D might be TRBD1 (6 bases). Trimming cost V 0 bases and J 14 bases, with 11 bases left between them. The germline V gene has CDR1 MNHEY and CDR2 SVGAGI. This CDR3 contains 13 residues. The CDR3 region is CASSYSRGAALHF. The CDR3 DNA is TGTGCCAGCAGTTACTCGCGGGGGGCGGCCCTCCACTTT.

The V call is TRBV29-1, the J call TRBJ1-1; maybe TRBD1 (5 bases). Germline assignment: CDR1 SQVTM and CDR2 ANQGSEA. Deletions cut 1 base from V and 10 bases from J, with 7 bases between. This CDR3 has 10 residues. CDR3 nucleotide sequence: TGCAGCGTTGAAGTCGGGGGAGCTTTCTTT. Its protein is CSVEVGGAFF.

This chain joins TRBV28 and TRBJ1-1; 7 bases fit TRBD1. This CDR3 spans 13 amino acids. After removal of 7 bases from V and 2 bases from J, the junction contained 4 bases not matched to a gene. The germline gives CDR1 MDHEN, CDR2 SYDVKM. The CDR3 sequence is CASTGTANTEAFF. DNA for the CDR3: TGTGCCAGCACCGGGACAGCTAACACTGAAGCTTTCTTT.

V gene TRBV7-6 combines with J gene TRBJ2-3; 10 nucleotides match TRBD2. Germline CDR1 SGHVS, CDR2 FNYEAQ. Unmatched junction bases numbered 13, after V lost 1 base and J lost 0 bases. The CDR3 has 20 residues. The CDR3 loop reads CASSLGIVVQLAGSTDTQYF. The CDR3 DNA sequence: TGTGCCAGCAGCTTAGGAATCGTGGTTCAACTAGCGGGGAGCACAGATACGCAGTATTTT.

CDR3 coding DNA: TGCAGCGATCAACTAGCGGGGGGGCTACTCGGGCAGTTCTTC. It is translated as CSDQLAGGLLGQFF. This chain links TRBV29-1 with TRBJ2-1, with TRBD2 identical over 13 bases. V lost 7 bases and J lost 12; bases outside the gene matches: 12. The CDR3 has 14 residues. The germline CDR1 and CDR2 sequences are SQVTM and ANQGSEA.

The chain uses TRBV7-2 and TRBJ2-7; D perhaps matches TRBD1 (6 bases). CDR3 length equals 15 residues. Trimming took off 1 base at V and 2 bases at J, with 12 bases between the two ends. CDR1 and CDR2 from the germline V gene are SGHTA and FQGNSA. For the CDR3, the DNA is TGTGCCAGCAGCTTAGGGTGGGGGCGGGCCTACGAGCAGTACTTC. Translating gives CASSLGWGRAYEQYF.